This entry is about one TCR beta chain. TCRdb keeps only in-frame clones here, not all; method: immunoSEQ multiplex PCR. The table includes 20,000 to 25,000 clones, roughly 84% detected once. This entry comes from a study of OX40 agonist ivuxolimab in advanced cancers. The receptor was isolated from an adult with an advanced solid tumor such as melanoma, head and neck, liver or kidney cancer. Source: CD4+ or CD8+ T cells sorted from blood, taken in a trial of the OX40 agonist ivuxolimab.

The CDR3 region is CASSLGSTFRDTQYF. Written as DNA, the CDR3 is TGTGCCAGCAGCTTAGGATCTACGTTTAGGGATACGCAGTATTTT. The rearrangement joins TRBV11-2 to TRBJ2-3, with D uncertain. Deletions cut 1 base from V and 6 bases from J, with 14 bases between. Germline assignment: CDR1 SGHAT and CDR2 FQNNGV. This CDR3 region has 15 residues.